This paragraph reports one T cell receptor (beta chain). This clone was recorded a few times. No antigen is known for it. Per-nucleotide qualities are absent, and no much larger clonotype sits a single base away. V drops 3 bases and J drops 1 base, leaving 13 bases in between. In the germline V gene, CDR1 corresponds to MGHDK and CDR2 to SYGVNS. The CDR3 measures 15 amino acids from cysteine to phenylalanine. Only CDR3 DNA is held: 45 bases, read in frame from base 1. The entry originates in a study of blood T cell repertoires in COVID-19 (dated by TCRdb to the early 2020s). Study-wide context: Samples from collaborators originated in the United States, Italy and Spain and spanned both the acute and convalescent phases of COVID-19. The prospective study material was composed of cDNA or gDNA derived from T cells, B-cell-depleted T cells, or PBMCs. The dataset comprised deeply sampled blood TCRbeta repertoires from subjects exposed to, actively infected with, or recovered from COVID-19. The repertoires were released in a freely available public database intended as a resource for research on the immune response to SARS-CoV-2. Samples were obtained from the ongoing ImmuneRACE study (first 160 participants) and from 1,000 to 1,500 subjects provided by 6 global collaborators. A de-identified subject ID, COVID-19 status, age in years and sex were almost always included in the sample metadata. Where HLA class I and class II types were available, the types were taken from metadata supplied by the sample provider, not from assay-based typing. Points the paper makes about the study in general: How much clinical and demographic metadata was included differed by source and by participant, and the metadata was provided uncurated.

In the prospective study, participants were about 18 to 95 years old, resided in fewer than 25 geographic areas of the United States, and were enrolled through a virtual design. In the prospective study, cohorts were assigned on the basis of participant-reported clinical history obtained from a screening survey and a study questionnaire. Recovered participants in ImmuneRACE Cohort 3 were defined as having two consecutive negative NP/OP PCR tests, clearance from a healthcare professional, or resolution of symptoms. In the prospective study, mobile phlebotomists collected whole blood, serum and a nasopharyngeal or oropharyngeal swab from each participant. Prospective study participants could optionally give additional blood draws and questionnaires over an approximately 2-month period. Blood samples from the prospective study were shipped frozen or at room temperature prior to DNA extraction. TCRbeta CDR3 regions were amplified from genomic DNA using the immunoSEQ Assay, a bias-controlled multiplex PCR. The original methods were these. The number of nucleated cells in each sample was estimated from the amplification of reference gene primers within the assay. Sequence reads were collapsed and filtered to measure the absolute abundance of every unique TCRbeta CDR3 rearrangement. Productive Simpson clonality was computed per sample as the square root of Simpson's diversity index over productive rearrangements. TCRdb stores this immuneACCESS table with in-frame sequences only. Part of the clones is absent; in the studies checked, under half of the shortfall reflects unresolved V genes, and no reason is known for the rest. That table supplies the V and J calls and clone size; D and trimming were determined from the DNA. In all, the sample holds under 350,000 clones, and around 86% of those were seen once. 4% to 5% of the sample rests with the top ten.

The rearrangement joined TRBV25-1 to TRBJ2-7; TRBD2 is a weak D gene call, 6 bases matching. This receptor was taken from a man in his thirties or forties who had recovered from COVID-19. Sequenced sample: PBMCs or T cells enriched from blood (not recorded which). The sequenced DNA: TGTGCCAGCAGTGATGGAGGGGCCCATTCCTACGAGCAGTACTTC. Its translation reads: CASSDGGAHSYEQYF.